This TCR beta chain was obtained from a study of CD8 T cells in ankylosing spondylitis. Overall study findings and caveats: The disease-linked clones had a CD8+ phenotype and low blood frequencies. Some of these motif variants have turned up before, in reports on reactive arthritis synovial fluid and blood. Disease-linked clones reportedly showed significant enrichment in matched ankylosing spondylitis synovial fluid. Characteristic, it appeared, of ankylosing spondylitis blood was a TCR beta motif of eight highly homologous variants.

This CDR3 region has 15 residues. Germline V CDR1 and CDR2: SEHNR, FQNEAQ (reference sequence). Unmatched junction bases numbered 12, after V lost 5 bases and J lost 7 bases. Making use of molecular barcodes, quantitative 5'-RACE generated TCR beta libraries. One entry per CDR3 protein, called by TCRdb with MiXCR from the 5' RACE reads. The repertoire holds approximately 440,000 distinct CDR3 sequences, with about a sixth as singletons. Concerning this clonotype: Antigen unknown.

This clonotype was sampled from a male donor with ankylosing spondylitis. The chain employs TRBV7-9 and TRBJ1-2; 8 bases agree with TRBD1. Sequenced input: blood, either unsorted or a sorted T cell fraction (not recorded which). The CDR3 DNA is TGTGCCAGCAGCGTAGAGGACAGGGTAGCGCCTGGCTACACCTTC. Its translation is CASSVEDRVAPGYTF.